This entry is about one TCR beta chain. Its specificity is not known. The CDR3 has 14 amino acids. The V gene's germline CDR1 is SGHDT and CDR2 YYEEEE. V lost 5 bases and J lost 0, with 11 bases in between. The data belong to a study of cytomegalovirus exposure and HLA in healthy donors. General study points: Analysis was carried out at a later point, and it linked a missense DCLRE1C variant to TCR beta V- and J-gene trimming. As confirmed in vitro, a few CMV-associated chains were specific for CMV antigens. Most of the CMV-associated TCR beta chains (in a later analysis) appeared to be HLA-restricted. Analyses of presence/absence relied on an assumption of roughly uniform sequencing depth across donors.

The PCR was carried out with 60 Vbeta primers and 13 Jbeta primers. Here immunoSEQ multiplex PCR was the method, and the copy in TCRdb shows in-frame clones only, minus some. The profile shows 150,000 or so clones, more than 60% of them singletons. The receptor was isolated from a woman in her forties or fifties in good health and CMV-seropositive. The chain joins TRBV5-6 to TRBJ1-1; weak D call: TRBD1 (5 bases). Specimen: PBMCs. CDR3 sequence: CASSWTLMNTEAFF. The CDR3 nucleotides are TGTGCCAGCAGTTGGACACTAATGAACACTGAAGCTTTCTTT.